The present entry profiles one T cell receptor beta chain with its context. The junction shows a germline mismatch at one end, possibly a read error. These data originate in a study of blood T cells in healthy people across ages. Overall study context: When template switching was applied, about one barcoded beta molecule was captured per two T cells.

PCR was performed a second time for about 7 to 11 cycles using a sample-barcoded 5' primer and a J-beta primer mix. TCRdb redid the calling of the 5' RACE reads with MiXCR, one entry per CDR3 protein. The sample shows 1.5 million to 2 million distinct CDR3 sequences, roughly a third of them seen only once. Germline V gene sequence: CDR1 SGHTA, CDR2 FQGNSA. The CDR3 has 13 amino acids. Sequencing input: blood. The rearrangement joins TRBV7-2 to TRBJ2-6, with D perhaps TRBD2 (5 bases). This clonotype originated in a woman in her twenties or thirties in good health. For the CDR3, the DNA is TGTGCTAGCAGCTTCGACGGACTGAGCCTTGGGACTTTC. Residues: CASSFDGLSLGTF.